A single sample is the source of the 32 T cell receptor beta chains below, sequenced in a study of chemoradiotherapy in HPV16-positive cancers. Profiled with immunoSEQ multiplex PCR; TCRdb holds only in-frame clones, not every one. The sample has tens of thousands of clones; roughly nine tenths are singletons. Sequences were derived from blood, sampled from a patient who underwent chemoradiotherapy. The receptors derive from a human donor with HPV-associated anogenital cancer.

This chain links TRBV28 with TRBJ2-7; 8 bases align to TRBD1. CDR1 and CDR2 (germline): MDHEN, SYDVKM. The CDR3 extends over 15 amino acids. V lost 2 bases, J lost 5 bases, and 8 bases stayed unmatched. The CDR3 spells CASSLKDRVKNEQYF. In DNA form, the CDR3 reads TGTGCCAGCAGTTTAAAGGACAGGGTCAAGAACGAGCAGTACTTC.

The chain combines TRBV5-1 with TRBJ1-1; 12 bases fit TRBD1. The germline V gene has CDR1 SGHRS and CDR2 YFSETQ. The CDR3 is made up of 14 amino acids. Trimming cost V 4 bases and J 8 bases; bases outside gene matches: 6. The CDR3 here is CASSGGTGGFEAFF. CDR3 in DNA: TGCGCCAGCAGCGGCGGGACAGGGGGCTTCGAAGCTTTCTTT. The variable domain in full, with the rest retrieved from reference TRBV5-1 and TRBJ1-1, is KAGVTQTPRYLIKTRGQQVTLSCSPISGHRSVSWYQQTPGQGLQFLFEYFSETQRNKGNFPGRFSGRQFSNSRSEMNVSTLELGDSALYLCASSGGTGGFEAFFGQGTRLTVV.

This clone was detected once. This chain joins TRBV28 and TRBJ2-2; 10 nucleotides match TRBD1. Germline V gene lookup returns CDR1 MDHEN and CDR2 SYDVKM. CDR3 length equals 14 residues. Trimming cost V 5 bases and J 6 bases; bases outside gene matches: 3. The CDR3 coding sequence is TGTGCCAGCAGTGGGGACAGGGGATCCGGGGAGCTGTTTTTT. It specifies CASSGDRGSGELFF. The full variable domain, with the rest looked up from reference TRBV28 and TRBJ2-2, is DVKVTQSSRYLVKRTGEKVFLECVQDMDHENMFWYRQDPGLGLRLIYFSYDVKMKEKGDIPEGYSVSREKKERFSLILESASTNQTSMYLCASSGDRGSGELFFGEGSRLTVL.

The count of this clone is one. This chain links TRBV7-8 with TRBJ1-4; D is possibly TRBD1 (5 bases). CDR1 and CDR2 (germline): SGHVS, FQNEAQ. CDR3 size: 16 residues. V gave up 5 bases and J gave up 2 bases, with 15 bases separating them. The CDR3 DNA follows: TGTGCCAGCAGCCTCCGAAGGGGCAGTACTAATGAAAAACTGTTTTTT. Translation gives CASSLRRGSTNEKLFF.

This sequence joins TRBV6-1 and TRBJ2-7, with D uncertain. CDR3 length equals 14 residues. The germline CDR1 and CDR2 sequences are MNHNS and SASEGT. Deletions cut 3 bases from V and 4 bases from J, with 13 bases between. The CDR3 DNA is TGTGCCAGCAGTGAGGGGATTGCCTCTTACGAGCAGTACTTC. It specifies CASSEGIASYEQYF.

The gene calls are TRBV14 and TRBJ1-2, with no clear D. The CDR3 has 16 amino acids. The V gene's germline CDR1 is SGHDN and CDR2 FVKESK. V lost 0 bases and J lost 7, with 18 bases in between. CDR3 residues: CASSQDFPVSWRGYTF. CDR3 nucleotides: TGTGCCAGCAGCCAAGATTTCCCCGTTTCGTGGCGTGGCTACACCTTC.

The sample holds a few counts of this clone. V is TRBV7-9 and J is TRBJ1-1, with D hard to call. Trimming left V 4 bases short and J 1 base short, with 10 bases between. In germline, CDR1 is SEHNR, CDR2 FQNEAQ (reference sequence). The CDR3 loop spans 14 amino acids. DNA for the CDR3: TGTGCCAGCAGCTCAGACGGACGGAACACTGAAGCTTTCTTT. Residues: CASSSDGRNTEAFF.

The chain uses TRBV5-5 and TRBJ2-5; the D is unclear. Germline lookup yields CDR1 SGHKS and CDR2 YYEKEE (reference sequence). V lost 4 bases, J lost 5 bases, and 15 bases lay in between. The CDR3 extends over 14 amino acids. The CDR3 nucleotides are TGTGCCAGCAGCCCCACCGGAAGGCCGGAGACCCAGTACTTC. It is translated as CASSPTGRPETQYF.

This chain connects TRBV28 to TRBJ2-7, with no clear D. V lost 7 bases and J lost 1, with 11 bases in between. The germline CDR1 and CDR2 sequences are MDHEN and SYDVKM. The CDR3 has 13 residues. This CDR3 reads CASTLDGSYEQYF. DNA for the CDR3: TGTGCCAGCACCCTGGACGGATCCTACGAGCAGTACTTC.

The chain uses TRBV9 and TRBJ2-1; 8 positions match TRBD2. The V gene end was trimmed by 2 bases and the J gene end by 5 bases; junction bases not matched to a gene: 6. Germline V gene lookup returns CDR1 SGDLS and CDR2 YYNGEE. The CDR3 is 15 amino acids. CDR3 DNA sequence: TGTGCCAGCAGCGTTCTTGGCGGGGGGCACAATGAGCAGTTCTTC. Translated: CASSVLGGGHNEQFF. The whole variable domain, remainder taken from reference TRBV9 and TRBJ2-1, is DSGVTQTPKHLITATGQRVTLRCSPRSGDLSVYWYQQSLDQGLQFLIQYYNGEERAKGNILERFSAQQFPDLHSELNLSSLELGDSALYFCASSVLGGGHNEQFFGPGTRLTVL.

This chain links TRBV7-9 with TRBJ2-5; D is unclear. This CDR3 spans 16 amino acids. Trimming removed 2 bases from V and 1 base from J, with 14 bases in between. CDR1 and CDR2 (germline): SEHNR, FQNEAQ (reference sequence). The CDR3 sequence is CASSLTGYMTQETQYF. In nucleotides, the CDR3 is TGTGCCAGCAGCTTAACTGGGTATATGACCCAAGAGACCCAGTACTTC.

This clone was found once. The chain combines TRBV11-3 with TRBJ2-5, with 11 nucleotides matching TRBD1. The trim removed 0 bases at V and 5 bases at J, leaving 5 bases unmatched. The CDR3 consists of 16 residues. The germline V gene has CDR1 SGHNT and CDR2 YENEEA. The CDR3 region has the DNA TGTGCCAGCAGCTTAGACGGACAGGGGGCAGTGGAGACCCAGTACTTC. Translation gives CASSLDGQGAVETQYF.

This chain uses TRBV9 with TRBJ2-2; D is possibly TRBD1 or TRBD2 (5 bases each). Per germline, CDR1 SGDLS and CDR2 YYNGEE. This CDR3 region has 16 residues. V gave up 1 base and J gave up 0 bases, with 10 bases separating them. This chain's CDR3 is CASSVRGDTNTGELFF. Written as DNA, the CDR3 is TGTGCCAGCAGCGTAAGAGGGGATACGAACACCGGGGAGCTGTTTTTT.

CDR3 coding DNA: TGTGCCAGTACCCCGACAGGCCTCTCTGGAAACACCATATATTTT. Translating gives CASTPTGLSGNTIYF. V gene TRBV19 combines with J gene TRBJ1-3, with D possibly being TRBD1 (6 bases). The CDR3 runs to 15 residues. The germline gives CDR1 LNHDA, CDR2 SQIVND (reference sequence). Trimming cost V 7 bases and J 0 bases, with 13 bases left between them.

The chain recombines TRBV6-6 with TRBJ2-5; D is undetermined. CDR1 MNHNY and CDR2 SVGAGI come from the germline V gene (reference sequence). Trimming removed 5 bases from V and 3 bases from J, with 13 bases in between. The CDR3 is 14 amino acids. The CDR3 nucleotides read TGTGCCAGCAGTGACTGGACCAGTAAAGAGACCCAGTACTTC. This encodes CASSDWTSKETQYF.

This clone was counted between two and nine times. The chain has TRBV6-5 and TRBJ1-2; 7 nucleotides line up with TRBD1. V was pared by 6 bases and J by 3 bases, with 1 base of the junction left unmatched. Germline lookup yields CDR1 MNHEY and CDR2 SVGAGI. The CDR3 length is 12 residues. The CDR3, as DNA: TGTGCCAGCAGAGGACAGGACTATGGCTACACCTTC. This translates into CASRGQDYGYTF.

This sequence joins TRBV29-1 and TRBJ2-2; tentative D call: TRBD2 (6 bases). V was shortened by 4 bases and J by 1 base, with 10 bases between the two germline ends. Per germline, CDR1 SQVTM and CDR2 ANQGSEA. The CDR3 covers 14 residues. DNA for the CDR3: TGCAGCGTTGGGAGGGGCCAGAACACCGGGGAGCTGTTTTTT. This gives the protein CSVGRGQNTGELFF.

The CDR3: CASSQELYYGYTF. The CDR3 bases are TGCGCCAGCAGCCAAGAGTTGTACTATGGCTACACCTTC. The chain uses TRBV4-1 and TRBJ1-2; D is uncertain. CDR3 length equals 13 residues. Germline V gives CDR1 MGHRA, CDR2 YSYEKL. V lost 0 bases and J lost 3, with 5 bases in between.

The V and J genes are TRBV4-3 and TRBJ1-4; D possibly corresponds to TRBD1 (5 bases). CDR3 size: 12 residues. Trimming pared 4 bases from V and 10 bases from J, leaving 10 bases between. CDR1 is LGHNA and CDR2 is YSLEER in the germline V gene. In DNA, the CDR3 is TGCGCCAGCAGCCCGTACGGGGGAAAACTGTTTTTT. It is translated as CASSPYGGKLFF.

This chain joins TRBV19 and TRBJ1-5; 7 bases map to TRBD1. Germline CDR1 is LNHDA and CDR2 is SQIVND (reference sequence). CDR3 length: 16 residues. The V segment lost 8 bases and the J segment 0 bases; nucleotides outside the gene matches: 10. The CDR3, as DNA: TGTGCCAGTGCGACAGGGAGGGGAAATAGCAATCAGCCCCAGCATTTT. Translation: CASATGRGNSNQPQHF.

The rearrangement joins TRBV4-3 to TRBJ2-1, with TRBD2 as a possible D gene (5 bases). The V and J ends lost 0 bases and 0 bases respectively, with 18 bases between them. The CDR3 totals 19 residues. Germline lookup yields CDR1 LGHNA and CDR2 YSLEER. In nucleotides, the CDR3 is TGCGCCAGCAGCCAAGATCCCCCCGGACTGTTCAGCTCCTACAATGAGCAGTTCTTC. Translated: CASSQDPPGLFSSYNEQFF.

This clone was counted a single time. The gene calls are TRBV6-5 and TRBJ1-1; D not resolved. Trimming stripped 0 bases from V and 4 bases from J, with 12 bases between. Germline lookup yields CDR1 MNHEY and CDR2 SVGAGI. This CDR3 region has 15 residues. The chain's CDR3 is CASSYSSLLSTEAFF. Written as DNA, the CDR3 is TGTGCCAGCAGTTACTCATCCCTTTTATCCACTGAAGCTTTCTTT.

V gene TRBV7-6 combines with J gene TRBJ2-1; 9 bases are shared with TRBD1. The CDR3 extends over 13 amino acids. From germline, CDR1 is SGHVS and CDR2 FNYEAQ. Losses at the gene ends were 1 base for V and 10 bases for J; bases not matched to a gene: 2. The chain's CDR3 is CASSLEGTGEQFF. The CDR3 DNA reads TGTGCCAGCAGCTTAGAGGGGACAGGGGAGCAGTTCTTC.

The chain carries TRBV18 and TRBJ1-1; 8 bases are shared with TRBD1. Germline lookup yields CDR1 KGHSH and CDR2 LQKENI. The ends lost 2 bases at V and 4 bases at J; junction bases unmatched: 6. CDR3 length: 15 residues. The CDR3 spells CASSPRTGMSTEAFF. In nucleotides, the CDR3 is TGTGCCAGCTCACCAAGGACAGGGATGAGCACTGAAGCTTTCTTT.

The rearrangement joins TRBV6-1 to TRBJ1-3, with D unclear. The CDR3 spans 15 residues. V gave up 6 bases and J gave up 2 bases, with 14 bases separating them. Germline V gene sequence: CDR1 MNHNS, CDR2 SASEGT. The CDR3 DNA follows: TGTGCCAGCAGGGCCTGGGGTCTCCCTGGAAACACCATATATTTT. Amino acid sequence: CASRAWGLPGNTIYF.

This clone was picked up one time. The rearrangement joins TRBV19 to TRBJ2-7, with TRBD1 matching 8 bases. This CDR3 is built from 14 residues. J lost 5 bases, V lost 5 bases, and 8 bases had no gene match. Germline V gives CDR1 LNHDA, CDR2 SQIVND (reference sequence). CDR3 protein: CASSRRDRMNEQYF. The DNA of the CDR3 is TGTGCCAGTAGTCGAAGGGACAGGATGAACGAGCAGTACTTC.

The chain couples TRBV19 to TRBJ2-2; 8 bases are shared with TRBD1. Losses at the gene ends were 9 bases for V and 4 bases for J; bases not matched to a gene: 10. The CDR3 contains 15 residues. Germline V gene sequence: CDR1 LNHDA, CDR2 SQIVND (reference sequence). CDR3 DNA sequence: TGTGCCAGCGCCGGACAGGGTTCGGTCACCGGGGAGCTGTTTTTT. This translates into CASAGQGSVTGELFF.

V usage is TRBV28 and J usage is TRBJ1-3, with D uncertain. Trimming took off 3 bases at V and 3 bases at J, with 9 bases between the two ends. The CDR3 sequence is 14 residues long. From germline, CDR1 is MDHEN and CDR2 SYDVKM. As DNA, the CDR3 is TGTGCCAGCAGTTTTAAGACTCTTGGAAACACCATATATTTT. This codes for CASSFKTLGNTIYF. The full variable domain, completed using reference TRBV28 and TRBJ1-3, is DVKVTQSSRYLVKRTGEKVFLECVQDMDHENMFWYRQDPGLGLRLIYFSYDVKMKEKGDIPEGYSVSREKKERFSLILESASTNQTSMYLCASSFKTLGNTIYFGEGSWLTVV.

The chain links TRBV7-8 to TRBJ2-5, with D unresolved. This CDR3 is 12 amino acids long. Trimming stripped 0 bases from V and 5 bases from J, with 4 bases between. Germline lookup yields CDR1 SGHVS and CDR2 FQNEAQ. The CDR3 loop is CASSLASETQYF. The CDR3 coding sequence is TGTGCCAGCAGCTTAGCGTCGGAGACCCAGTACTTC.

The chain recombines TRBV2 with TRBJ1-2, with 7 bases lining up with TRBD1. The CDR3 sequence is 14 residues long. Looked up from germline, CDR1 is SNHLY and CDR2 is FYNNEI. V lost 4 bases to trimming and J lost 5 bases; unmatched junction nucleotides: 7. CDR3 region: CASSVGSGGYGYTF. The CDR3 DNA sequence: TGTGCCAGCAGTGTAGGGTCAGGGGGTTATGGCTACACCTTC.

About this clone itself: The CDR3 carries no conserved terminal phenylalanine or tryptophan, so it likely arises from a read error. Because the CDR3's place on the DNA is in doubt, the DNA is left out and the CDR3 is given as listed by TCRdb. The chain uses TRBV28 and TRBJ2-7; the table names TRBD1, a call not compared with the DNA. The CDR3 region is 11 residues in length, termini included. Germline-derived CDR1 and CDR2 are MDHEN and SYDVKM. CDR3 sequence reads: CASSTPPGYSL.

The V call is TRBV4-1, the J call TRBJ2-2, with D perhaps TRBD1 (6 bases). Trimming pared 6 bases from V and 5 bases from J, leaving 13 bases between. The CDR3 loop spans 14 amino acids. The germline V gene encodes CDR1 MGHRA and CDR2 YSYEKL. CDR3 bases: TGCGCCAGCAGACGAATAACAGGGACCGGGGAGCTGTTTTTT. Translating it yields CASRRITGTGELFF.